This T cell receptor beta chain was retrieved from a study of T cell changes during pregnancy in multiple sclerosis. Assay: immunoSEQ multiplex PCR; the TCRdb copy retains only in-frame clones and omits some. Of some 120,000 clones detected, 90% to 98% appear once; the ten largest clones hold 0.44%. Germline CDR1 reads SGHDT; CDR2 reads YYEEEE. The CDR3 covers 15 residues. V was clipped by 0 bases and J by 10 bases, with 16 bases between them. The material sequenced was peripheral blood, taken after pregnancy. This chain links TRBV5-6 with TRBJ1-4; TRBD1 is a possible D gene (5 bases). The receptor's source is a female donor with multiple sclerosis, enrolled in a pregnancy study. The CDR3 DNA reads TGTGCCAGCAGCTTGGCCGTTCAGGGTTTCGGAAAACTGTTTTTT. The encoded protein is CASSLAVQGFGKLFF. Using reference TRBV5-6 and TRBJ1-4 for the parts outside the CDR3, the full variable domain is DAGVTQSPTHLIKTRGQQVTLRCSPKSGHDTVSWYQQALGQGPQFIFQYYEEEERQRGNFPDRFSGHQFPNYSSELNVNALLLGDSALYLCASSLAVQGFGKLFFGSGTQLSVL.